The subject of this entry is one TCR beta chain. The sample belongs to a study of blood T cell repertoires in COVID-19. Study context: Acute and convalescent COVID-19 specimens originated in the United States, Italy and Spain. The cDNA or gDNA used as material had been derived from T cells, B-cell-depleted T cells, or PBMCs.

How the authors handled the data: Researchers report that nucleated cell counts were estimated from reference gene primer amplification. Using immunoSEQ multiplex PCR, the repertoire was profiled, and TCRdb retains in-frame clones only, with some absent. V and J calls and clone size come straight from that table; D and trimming were deduced from the DNA. In the table there are 55,000 to 85,000 clones, around nine tenths of which are singletons. The CDR3 loop spans 15 amino acids. V shed 4 bases, J shed 0 bases, and the junction held 2 bases outside the gene matches. Germline lookup yields CDR1 SEHNR and CDR2 FQNEAQ (reference sequence).

The TCR was taken from a woman aged 18 to 35 with acute or convalescent COVID-19. The chain couples TRBV7-9 to TRBJ2-1; 8 bases line up with TRBD1. Input material: peripheral blood. CDR3 residues: CASSSGTGSYNEQFF. The CDR3 nucleotides read TGTGCCAGCAGCTCCGGGACAGGCTCCTACAATGAGCAGTTCTTC.